These 27 T cell receptor beta chains were all obtained from the same sample, sequenced in a study of blood T cells in healthy people across ages. Next came a second PCR, run for 7 to 11 cycles, which used a sample-barcoded 5' primer along with a J-beta primer mix. TCRdb re-called the 5' RACE reads through MiXCR, storing one row per CDR3 protein. This sample carries approximately 1,000,000 distinct CDR3 sequences, under 40% of them seen once, and the ten largest clones take about an eighth. The sequencing input was blood. These receptor sequences come from a man younger than 30 in good health.

In this sample, this clonotype turned up a few times. The chain employs TRBV7-3 and TRBJ2-3; D is possibly TRBD1 or TRBD2 (5 bases each). Trimming pared 8 bases from V and 0 bases from J, leaving 15 bases between. There are 15 residues in the CDR3. The germline CDR1 and CDR2 sequences are SGHTA and FQGTGA. CDR3 loop: CASEGNITSTDTQYF. The CDR3 DNA sequence: TGTGCCAGCGAGGGGAACATCACTAGCACAGATACGCAGTATTTT. Based on the CDR3 plus reference TRBV7-3 and TRBJ2-3, the full variable domain is GAGVSQTPSNKVTEKGKYVELRCDPISGHTALYWYRQSLGQGPEFLIYFQGTGAADDSGLPNDRFFAVRPEGSVSTLKIQRTERGDSAVYLCASEGNITSTDTQYFGPGTRLTVL.

To note about this clonotype: A much larger clonotype is one base distant, so this may be a read error. The chain carries TRBV29-1 and TRBJ1-4; TRBD1 is a possible D gene (5 bases). This CDR3 has 11 amino acids. V lost 4 bases and J 16 bases, leaving 16 bases between the germline ends. Per the germline V gene, CDR1 is SQVTM and CDR2 is ANQGSEA. CDR3: CSVVEGGVGFF. The DNA for the CDR3 is TGCAGCGTTGTAGAAGGAGGGGTCGGGTTTTTT.

This clonotype showed up just a few times. This chain uses TRBV6-2 or TRBV6-3 with TRBJ1-5; D is unclear. This CDR3 has 16 amino acids. The V gene lost 2 bases and the J gene lost 1 base, with 12 bases spanning the gap. Germline loops: CDR1 MNHEY, CDR2 SVGEGT. CDR3 protein: CASSYIQPGSNQPQHF. The CDR3 DNA reads as TGTGCCAGCAGTTACATCCAACCGGGGAGCAATCAGCCCCAGCATTTT.

V is TRBV28 and J is TRBJ2-7, with 7 bases fitting TRBD1. The junction had 8 bases not matched to a gene; V was cut back by 8 bases and J by 4 bases. The CDR3 is 13 residues long. Germline-derived CDR1 and CDR2 are MDHEN and SYDVKM. The CDR3, as DNA: TGTGCCAGCCAACCAGGGGGTTGGTACGAGCAGTACTTC. Encoded protein: CASQPGGWYEQYF.

The chain joins TRBV20-1 to TRBJ1-4; the D gene is possibly TRBD1 (6 bases). Germline V gene data show CDR1 as DFQATT and CDR2 as SNEGSKA (reference sequence). CDR3 length equals 12 residues. V shed 3 bases and J shed 12 bases, with 14 bases lying between them. The CDR3, as DNA: TGCAGTGCTAGCCTGGAGGGGGGGGAACTGTTTTTT. Amino acids: CSASLEGGELFF.

The chain has TRBV27 and TRBJ1-4; no firm D call. The CDR3 extends over 13 amino acids. Germline loops: CDR1 MNHEY, CDR2 SMNVEV (reference sequence). The V end was cut by 0 bases, the J end by 7 bases, with 6 bases between. The CDR3 loop reads CASSLSSSEKLFF. Here the CDR3 DNA reads TGTGCCAGCAGTTTATCATCGAGTGAAAAACTGTTTTTT.

J is TRBJ1-1 and V is TRBV12-3 or TRBV12-4; no reliable D call. The CDR3 sequence is 13 residues long. V dropped 6 bases and J dropped 1 base, with 9 bases sitting between them. The CDR3 here is CASRRGKNTEAFF. The CDR3 nucleotides read TGTGCCAGCAGACGTGGGAAGAACACTGAAGCTTTCTTT.

This clonotype was counted between two and nine times. The J gene is TRBJ2-1, the V gene TRBV6-5; TRBD2 matches 8 bases. The CDR3 runs to 14 residues. Per germline, CDR1 MNHEY and CDR2 SVGAGI. The V and J ends lost 4 bases and 6 bases, in that order; junction bases with no gene match: 5. CDR3 region: CASSFLGTSNEQFF. In DNA form, the CDR3 reads TGTGCCAGCAGTTTTCTCGGGACTAGCAATGAGCAGTTCTTC.

The chain uses TRBV6-5 and TRBJ1-2; a weak D match, TRBD1 (5 bases). This CDR3 region has 14 residues. V was pared by 4 bases and J by 4 bases, with 13 bases between. Germline V gives CDR1 MNHEY, CDR2 SVGAGI. This CDR3 is CASSWGLTSYGYTF. The CDR3, as DNA: TGTGCCAGCAGTTGGGGACTGACCAGCTATGGCTACACCTTC.

As for this clonotype: The junction and the germline gene differ at one end; a read error may be behind it. Written as DNA, the CDR3 is TGTACCAGCAGCTTAGTTAGAGGGGACGGTGAGACCCAGTACTTC. Translated, it gives CTSSLVRGDGETQYF. This chain connects TRBV7-9 to TRBJ2-7; possibly TRBD1 or TRBD2 for D (5 bases each). The better agreement between TRBJ2-5 and the DNA end casts doubt on the J call. This CDR3 is built from 15 residues. The V gene's germline CDR1 is SEHNR and CDR2 FQNEAQ (reference sequence).

This clonotype has just a few counts. The rearrangement joins TRBV5-1 to TRBJ2-1; 10 nucleotides match TRBD2. V trimming: 2 bases; J trimming: 0 bases; junction bases outside the gene matches: 5. This CDR3 region has 17 residues. Germline V gene data show CDR1 as SGHRS and CDR2 as YFSETQ. Written as DNA, the CDR3 is TGCGCCAGCAGCTTTACTAGCGGGGACCCCTCCTACAATGAGCAGTTCTTC. The encoded protein is CASSFTSGDPSYNEQFF. The full variable domain, its missing parts supplied by reference TRBV5-1 and TRBJ2-1, is KAGVTQTPRYLIKTRGQQVTLSCSPISGHRSVSWYQQTPGQGLQFLFEYFSETQRNKGNFPGRFSGRQFSNSRSEMNVSTLELGDSALYLCASSFTSGDPSYNEQFFGPGTRLTVL.

The V gene is TRBV28, the J gene TRBJ2-3; no firm D call. The CDR3 consists of 12 residues. V was shortened by 4 bases and J by 7 bases, with 9 bases between the two germline ends. CDR1 and CDR2 from the germline V gene are MDHEN and SYDVKM. CDR3 sequence (DNA): TGTGCCAGCAGTTCCGTACGGTATACGCAGTATTTT. This gives the protein CASSSVRYTQYF.

The chain combines TRBV7-2 with TRBJ1-4, with TRBD1 as a possible D gene (6 bases). CDR3 size: 15 residues. Trimming removed 7 bases at V and 7 bases at J, with 19 bases between. Germline values: CDR1 SGHTA, CDR2 FQGNSA. The chain's CDR3 is CASTRGVREGEKLFF. The CDR3 coding sequence is TGTGCCAGCACCAGGGGCGTCCGTGAGGGTGAAAAACTGTTTTTT.

This clonotype was counted a few times. The chain is built from TRBV20-1 and TRBJ2-1; 7 bases map to TRBD2. CDR3 length equals 13 residues. The ends lost 5 bases at V and 7 bases at J; junction bases unmatched: 8. Germline V lookup: CDR1 DFQATT, CDR2 SNEGSKA (reference sequence). Here the CDR3 reads CSAALSSGNEQFF. The CDR3 nucleotides read TGCAGTGCTGCCCTATCTAGCGGAAATGAGCAGTTCTTC.

In this sample, this clonotype turned up many times. The chain has TRBV13 and TRBJ2-7; D unresolved. Trimming took 1 base from V and 4 from J, leaving 8 bases between them. This CDR3 comprises 13 residues. Looked up from germline, CDR1 is PRHDT and CDR2 is FYEKMQ (reference sequence). CDR3 nucleotide sequence: TGTGCCAGCAGCTTAGACAGCCAGTACGAGCAGTACTTC. It specifies CASSLDSQYEQYF.

This clonotype was seen a few times. This chain joins TRBV11-1 and TRBJ2-1; 7 bases match TRBD1. CDR1 is SGHAT and CDR2 is FQDESV in the germline V gene (reference sequence). The CDR3 is 15 amino acids. The junction had 7 bases not matched to a gene; V was cut back by 2 bases and J by 6 bases. The CDR3, as DNA: TGTGCCAGCAGCTTACCCGGACAGGCGACCAATGAGCAGTTCTTC. Its translation is CASSLPGQATNEQFF.

This clonotype was observed a handful of times. The CDR3 region has the DNA TGCAGTGCCAATACCCTAGCGGGGCTTCAAGAGACCCAGTACTTC. It translates to CSANTLAGLQETQYF. J is TRBJ2-5 and V is TRBV20-1; 9 bases are shared with TRBD2. CDR3 length: 15 amino acids. Germline V lookup: CDR1 DFQATT, CDR2 SNEGSKA (reference sequence). V lost 6 bases, J lost 2 bases, and 10 bases stayed unmatched.

Only a few counts were recorded for this clonotype. J is TRBJ2-3 and V is TRBV3-1; D is ambiguous. The CDR3 contains 14 residues. The V gene's germline CDR1 is LGHDT and CDR2 YNNKEL (reference sequence). V was pared by 1 base and J by 6 bases, with 11 bases between. CDR3 sequence: CASSQGSLGDTQYF. The CDR3 bases are TGTGCCAGCAGCCAAGGATCCCTCGGGGATACGCAGTATTTT.

The CDR3 DNA reads TGCAGTGCTAGGTGGCGAGCCGAGCAGTACTTC. This sequence encodes CSARWRAEQYF. This rearrangement joins TRBV20-1 to TRBJ2-7; the D is unclear. CDR3 length: 11 amino acids. In germline, CDR1 is DFQATT, CDR2 SNEGSKA (reference sequence). Between the trimmed V and J ends, which lost 3 bases and 6 bases, there was a span of 9 bases.

This chain connects TRBV9 to TRBJ2-4, with D possibly matching TRBD1 (5 bases). The J call may be mistaken, given a closer DNA end match to TRBJ2-5. The CDR3 is 15 amino acids. CDR1 SGDLS and CDR2 YYNGEE come from the germline V gene. In DNA, the CDR3 is TGTGCCAGCAGCGGTCAGGGTAACTCTCAAGAGACCCAGTACTTC. Its translation is CASSGQGNSQETQYF.

This clonotype has only a few counts. The chain couples TRBV5-1 to TRBJ2-5; a possible D gene is TRBD1 (5 bases). In germline, CDR1 is SGHRS, CDR2 YFSETQ. This CDR3 has 14 residues. V lost 1 base to trimming and J lost 3 bases, with 10 bases between them. The CDR3 coding sequence is TGCGCCAGCAGCTTGCAGGGTCTTGAAGAGACCCAGTACTTC. It codes for CASSLQGLEETQYF.

The V gene is TRBV20-1, the J gene TRBJ1-2; D gene unclear. The CDR3 extends over 11 amino acids. Trimming cost V 6 bases and J 6 bases, with 11 bases left between them. Germline V CDR1 and CDR2: DFQATT, SNEGSKA (reference sequence). This CDR3 reads CSATRQDGYTF. The CDR3 coding sequence is TGCAGTGCCACCAGGCAGGATGGCTACACCTTC.

On this clonotype itself: This could be a read error, since a much larger clone is one nucleotide away. The V call is TRBV7-3, the J call TRBJ1-2, with TRBD1 identical over 9 bases. Germline values: CDR1 SGHTA, CDR2 FQGTGA. The CDR3 totals 15 residues. The CDR3 protein is CASSLSQGADYGYAF. The CDR3 DNA sequence: TGTGCCAGCAGCTTATCACAGGGGGCAGACTATGGCTACGCCTTC. Using reference TRBV7-3 and TRBJ1-2 for the parts outside the CDR3, the full variable domain is GAGVSQTPSNKVTEKGKYVELRCDPISGHTALYWYRQSLGQGPEFLIYFQGTGAADDSGLPNDRFFAVRPEGSVSTLKIQRTERGDSAVYLCASSLSQGADYGYAFGSGTRLTVV.

In regard to this clonotype: One base away lies a much larger clone, so this may be a sequencing read error. The chain couples TRBV12-3 or TRBV12-4 to TRBJ1-2, with TRBD1 as a possible D gene (5 bases). The CDR3 runs to 12 residues. CDR3 sequence reads: CAGSLGTHGYTF. The CDR3 DNA reads TGTGCCGGCAGTTTGGGGACCCATGGCTACACCTTC.

This sequence joins TRBV12-3 or TRBV12-4 and TRBJ1-1; possibly TRBD1 for D (6 bases). Trimming cost V 7 bases and J 4 bases, with 13 bases left between them. CDR3 size: 13 residues. The CDR3 sequence: CASTQGRTTEAFF. CDR3 DNA: TGTGCCAGCACCCAGGGGCGCACCACTGAAGCTTTCTTT.

This clonotype has just a few counts. This sequence joins TRBV20-1 and TRBJ2-7; D perhaps matches TRBD1 (5 bases). Germline V CDR1 and CDR2: DFQATT, SNEGSKA (reference sequence). The germline V and J ends were trimmed by 0 bases and 7 bases, with 16 bases remaining between them. There are 14 residues in the CDR3. CDR3 DNA sequence: TGCAGTGCTAGAGATCTGATCAGGGAAGGTGAGCAGTACTTC. Its protein is CSARDLIREGEQYF.

Details on this clonotype: A read error may explain this, as a much larger clone is one base away. The chain uses TRBV20-1 and TRBJ2-5, with 11 bases fitting TRBD1. Trimming took 1 base from V and 11 from J; bases not matched to a gene: 15. The CDR3 runs 16 residues. Per germline, CDR1 DFQATT and CDR2 SNEGSKA (reference sequence). The CDR3 loop reads CSARAAPGQGVDEQYF. Here the CDR3 DNA reads TGCAGTGCTAGAGCAGCCCCGGGACAGGGGGTTGATGAGCAGTACTTC.